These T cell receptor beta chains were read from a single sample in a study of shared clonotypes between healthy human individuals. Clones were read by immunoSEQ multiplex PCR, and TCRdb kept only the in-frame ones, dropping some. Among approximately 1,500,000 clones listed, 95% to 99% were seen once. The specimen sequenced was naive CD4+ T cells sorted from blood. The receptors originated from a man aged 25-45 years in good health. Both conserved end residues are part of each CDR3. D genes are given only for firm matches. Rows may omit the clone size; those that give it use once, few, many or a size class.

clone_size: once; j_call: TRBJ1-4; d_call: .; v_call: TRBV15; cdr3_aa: CATSRGENEKLFF; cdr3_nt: TGTGCCACCAGCAGAGGTGAGAATGAAAAACTGTTTTTT
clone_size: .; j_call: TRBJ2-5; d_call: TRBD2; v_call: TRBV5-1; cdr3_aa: CASSPRVAGQETQYF; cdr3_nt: TGCGCCAGCAGCCCCCGAGTAGCGGGACAAGAGACCCAGTACTTC
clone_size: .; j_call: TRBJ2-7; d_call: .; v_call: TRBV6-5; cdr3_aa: CASSYSRGSYEQYF; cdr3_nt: TGTGCCAGCAGTTACTCTAGGGGCAGCTACGAGCAGTACTTC
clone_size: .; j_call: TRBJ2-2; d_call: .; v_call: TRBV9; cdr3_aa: CASSTRLTGELFF; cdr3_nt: TGTGCCAGCAGCACGCGACTCACCGGGGAGCTGTTTTTT
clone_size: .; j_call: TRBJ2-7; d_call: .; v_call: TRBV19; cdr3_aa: CASSIALSSYEQYF; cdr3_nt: TGTGCCAGTAGTATAGCGCTGAGCTCCTACGAGCAGTACTTC
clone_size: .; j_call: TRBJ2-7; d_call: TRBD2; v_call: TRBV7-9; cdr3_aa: CASTLPGLAGLEQYF; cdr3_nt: TGTGCCAGCACCCTCCCGGGACTAGCGGGGCTCGAGCAGTACTTC
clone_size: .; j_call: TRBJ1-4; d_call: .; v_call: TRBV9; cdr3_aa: CASSSLGATNEKLFF; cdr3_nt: TGTGCCAGCAGCTCACTAGGGGCAACTAATGAAAAACTGTTTTTT
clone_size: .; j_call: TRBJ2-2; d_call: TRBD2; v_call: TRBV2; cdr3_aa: CASSGRTNTGELFF; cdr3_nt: TGTGCCAGCAGCGGGAGGACGAACACCGGGGAGCTGTTTTTT
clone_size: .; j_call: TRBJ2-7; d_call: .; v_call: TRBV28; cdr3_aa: CASREYRGVYEQYF; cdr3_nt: TGTGCCAGCAGGGAATATAGGGGGGTGTACGAGCAGTACTTC
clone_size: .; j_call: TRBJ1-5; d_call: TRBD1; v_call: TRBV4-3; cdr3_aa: CASSQDGGDSQHF; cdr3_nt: TGCGCCAGCAGCCAAGATGGGGGGGACAGTCAGCATTTT
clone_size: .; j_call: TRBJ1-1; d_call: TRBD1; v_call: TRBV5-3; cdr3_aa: CARSRDSNTEAFF; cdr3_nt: TGTGCCAGAAGCCGGGACAGCAACACTGAAGCTTTCTTT
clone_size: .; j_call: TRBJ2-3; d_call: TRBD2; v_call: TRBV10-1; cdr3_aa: CASSPSGRRADTQYF; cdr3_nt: TGCGCCAGCAGCCCTAGCGGGAGACGGGCAGATACGCAGTATTTT
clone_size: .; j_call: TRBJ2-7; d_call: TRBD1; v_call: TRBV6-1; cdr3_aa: CASSDLQGVYSYEQYF; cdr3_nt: TGTGCCAGCAGTGACCTACAGGGGGTGTACTCCTACGAGCAGTACTTC
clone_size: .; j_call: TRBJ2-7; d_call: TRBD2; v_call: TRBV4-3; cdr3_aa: CASSQEGRALYEQYF; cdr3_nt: TGCGCCAGCAGCCAAGAGGGGAGGGCACTCTACGAGCAGTACTTC
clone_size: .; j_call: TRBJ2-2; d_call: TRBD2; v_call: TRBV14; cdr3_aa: CASSPGLAGVFGELFF; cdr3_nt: TGTGCCAGCAGCCCGGGACTAGCGGGAGTGTTCGGGGAGCTGTTTTTT
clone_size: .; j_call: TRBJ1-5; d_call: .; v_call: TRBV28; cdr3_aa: CASRRRRSQPQHF; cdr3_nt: TGTGCCAGCAGAAGAAGAAGGTCACAGCCCCAGCATTTT
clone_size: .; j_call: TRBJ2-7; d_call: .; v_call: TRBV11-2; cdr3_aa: CASSLVKRSYEQYF; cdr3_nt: TGTGCCAGCAGCTTAGTAAAGCGATCCTACGAGCAGTACTTC